This T cell receptor beta chain was retrieved from a study of blood T cell repertoires in COVID-19. Overall study: Donors in the United States, Italy and Spain gave samples during acute or convalescent COVID-19.

Per the original data handling: Amplifying reference gene primers gave estimates of nucleated cell counts. The table came from immunoSEQ multiplex PCR; TCRdb's copy has only in-frame clones and leaves some out. Clone size and V and J calls were adopted from that table, with D and trimming inferred from the DNA. The profile covers approximately 140,000 clones, with 80% to 90% appearing a single time and 3% to 4% taken by the ten largest. The CDR3 extends over 15 amino acids. The germline CDR1 and CDR2 sequences are SGHRS and YFSETQ. The V gene end was trimmed by 5 bases and the J gene end by 9 bases; junction bases not matched to a gene: 12.

Sequencing was done on a sample of peripheral blood. This clonotype was obtained from a man in his 70s with acute or convalescent COVID-19. The rearrangement links TRBV5-1 to TRBJ2-4, with 9 bases aligning to TRBD1. CDR3 DNA sequence: TGCGCCAGCAGTGTTACAGGGGGCGCGGAGGGCATTCAGTACTTC. It specifies CASSVTGGAEGIQYF.